Listed below are T cell receptor beta chains from one sample, sequenced in a study of vaccination effects on CD4 cells after COVID-19. Their antigens remain unidentified. Some clones are missing from TCRdb's copy, which holds only in-frame ones; the method was immunoSEQ multiplex PCR. In the table there are 25,000 to 35,000 clones, 60% to 80% of which are singletons. The sample was CD4+ T cells from PBMCs cultured with HCoV-229E spike peptides, taken after COVID-19 vaccination. The receptor set was obtained from a human donor who received a COVID-19 vaccine. The CDR3 runs from the conserved cysteine through the conserved F or W. The order of the fields is clone size, J gene, V gene, D gene, CDR3 DNA, CDR3 protein. D genes are given only for firm matches. For some rows the clone size is stated as once, few or many, or as a class when expanded; others skip it.

size: .
J: TRBJ2-1
V: TRBV18
D: .
DNA: TGTGCCAGCTCACCACCGGGACTTCAACTTTACAATGAGCAGTTCTTC
CDR3: CASSPPGLQLYNEQFF

size: .
J: TRBJ2-5
V: TRBV5-1
D: .
DNA: TGCGCCAGCAGCAACTCAGAGGGCACACAAGAGACCCAGTACTTC
CDR3: CASSNSEGTQETQYF

size: .
J: TRBJ1-2
V: TRBV19
D: TRBD1
DNA: TGTGCCAGTAGTGAGGACAGGGGATACTATGGCTACACCTTC
CDR3: CASSEDRGYYGYTF

size: .
J: TRBJ2-3
V: TRBV5-4
D: TRBD2
DNA: TGTGCCAGCAGCTTGGGCCACACTAGCGGGGGGGCCAATACGCAGTATTTT
CDR3: CASSLGHTSGGANTQYF

size: .
J: TRBJ1-5
V: TRBV7-8
D: TRBD1
DNA: TGTGCCAGCAGCTCCTCGTTGACAGGGGGCAATCAGCCCCAGCATTTT
CDR3: CASSSSLTGGNQPQHF

size: .
J: TRBJ2-7
V: TRBV7-2
D: TRBD2
DNA: TGTGCCAGCAGTATGATAGCGGGGGGGGCCTACGAGCAGTACTTC
CDR3: CASSMIAGGAYEQYF

size: few
J: TRBJ1-1
V: TRBV19
D: .
DNA: TGTGCCAGTAGTGGCGATGGGGCCATAAACACTGAAGCTTTCTTT
CDR3: CASSGDGAINTEAFF

size: .
J: TRBJ2-1
V: TRBV4-1
D: TRBD2
DNA: TGCGCCAGCAGCCAAGGTGGCCACCTCGGGACTAGCGGGAGAGGTTCGTTCTTC
CDR3: CASSQGGHLGTSGRGSFF

size: .
J: TRBJ1-5
V: TRBV4-1
D: .
DNA: TGCGCCAGCAGCAGCCCCTTCGCGGGGTCGAATCAGCCCCAGCATTTT
CDR3: CASSSPFAGSNQPQHF

size: .
J: TRBJ2-1
V: TRBV11-3
D: TRBD2
DNA: TGTGCCAGCAGCCCCACCGGACTAGCGGCCACCTACAATGAGCAGTTCTTC
CDR3: CASSPTGLAATYNEQFF

size: .
J: TRBJ2-1
V: TRBV3-1/TRBV3-2
D: .
DNA: TGTGCCAGCAGCCAAGATCCCCATACGGGCGATGAGCAGTTCTTC
CDR3: CASSQDPHTGDEQFF

size: .
J: TRBJ1-2
V: TRBV5-1
D: TRBD1
DNA: TGCGCCAGCACCACAGGACAGGGTGAAGGCTACACCTTC
CDR3: CASTTGQGEGYTF

size: .
J: TRBJ2-3
V: TRBV27
D: .
DNA: TGTGCCAGCAGTTCCTCTTTTTTGACGGGAGATACGCAGTATTTT
CDR3: CASSSSFLTGDTQYF

size: .
J: TRBJ2-7
V: TRBV3-1/TRBV3-2
D: .
DNA: TGTGCCAGCAGCCATGGACCATACGAGCAGTACTTC
CDR3: CASSHGPYEQYF

size: .
J: TRBJ1-2
V: TRBV5-4
D: TRBD1
DNA: TGTGCCAGCAGCCCGGAGAGGGACAGGGGCTATGGCTACACCTTC
CDR3: CASSPERDRGYGYTF

size: .
J: TRBJ1-6
V: TRBV11-2
D: .
DNA: TGTGCCAGCACGGGTGGATCACCCCTCCACTTT
CDR3: CASTGGSPLHF

size: .
J: TRBJ2-7
V: TRBV6-1
D: .
DNA: TGTGCCAGCAGTGAAACAGGGTCTGGCGAGCAGTACTTC
CDR3: CASSETGSGEQYF

size: .
J: TRBJ1-2
V: TRBV10-1
D: TRBD1
DNA: TGCGCCAGCAGTGGTACGACAGGGGGCCATGGCTACACCTTC
CDR3: CASSGTTGGHGYTF

size: few
J: TRBJ1-4
V: TRBV6-5
D: .
DNA: TGTGCCAGCAGGGTTAATGATTTAGAAAAACTGTTTTTT
CDR3: CASRVNDLEKLFF

size: .
J: TRBJ2-1
V: TRBV2
D: TRBD2
DNA: TGTGCCAGCAGTGTCACTAGCGGGGGGATAACCTACAATGAGCAGTTCTTC
CDR3: CASSVTSGGITYNEQFF

size: .
J: TRBJ1-5
V: TRBV2
D: .
DNA: TGTGCCAGCAGTGAATCCGGGGTTGCCCAGCCCCAGCATTTT
CDR3: CASSESGVAQPQHF

size: .
J: TRBJ2-1
V: TRBV5-5
D: .
DNA: TGTGCCAGCAGCTTGATGGCAGGGGTCAACAATGAGCAGTTCTTC
CDR3: CASSLMAGVNNEQFF

size: .
J: TRBJ2-5
V: TRBV10-3
D: .
DNA: TGTGCCATCAGGGACAGTCAAGAGACCCAGTACTTC
CDR3: CAIRDSQETQYF

size: few
J: TRBJ1-1
V: TRBV7-9
D: .
DNA: TGTGCCAGCAGCTTAACGGGGAGGACTGAAGCTTTCTTT
CDR3: CASSLTGRTEAFF

size: few
J: TRBJ2-1
V: TRBV5-1
D: .
DNA: TGCGCCAGCAGCTTGGCCTACGGGAGCTCCTACAATGAGCAGTTCTTC
CDR3: CASSLAYGSSYNEQFF

size: few
J: TRBJ2-3
V: TRBV6-4
D: TRBD2
DNA: TGTGCCAGCAGTGCTAGCGCGGGGGGCACAGATACGCAGTATTTT
CDR3: CASSASAGGTDTQYF

size: .
J: TRBJ1-3
V: TRBV5-1
D: TRBD1
DNA: TGCGCCAGCAGCTTAAGACAGGGGGCGTCTGGAAACACCATATATTTT
CDR3: CASSLRQGASGNTIYF

size: .
J: TRBJ1-2
V: TRBV27
D: .
DNA: TGTGCCAGCACCCTCGGGGTATACACCTTC
CDR3: CASTLGVYTF

size: .
J: TRBJ2-7
V: TRBV11-3
D: .
DNA: TGTGCCAGCAGCTTATCTTCAGGGACGGGCGAGCAGTACTTC
CDR3: CASSLSSGTGEQYF

size: .
J: TRBJ2-2
V: TRBV14
D: .
DNA: TGTGCCAGTTCCTTGTTTGAGGCCGGGGAGCTGTTTTTT
CDR3: CASSLFEAGELFF

size: .
J: TRBJ1-2
V: TRBV10-3
D: .
DNA: TGTGCCATCAGTGGGCTCTATGGCTACACCTTC
CDR3: CAISGLYGYTF

size: .
J: TRBJ2-2
V: TRBV2
D: TRBD1
DNA: TGTGCCAGCAGTATTGACAGGGCAGCGAACACCGGGGAGCTGTTTTTT
CDR3: CASSIDRAANTGELFF

size: .
J: TRBJ2-1
V: TRBV19
D: TRBD2
DNA: TGTGCCAGTAGGCCGACTCTAGCGGGGGAATACAATGAGCAGTTCTTC
CDR3: CASRPTLAGEYNEQFF

size: once
J: TRBJ2-7
V: TRBV15
D: .
DNA: TGTGCCACCAGCGGCAGGGTCGGCGAGCAGTACTTC
CDR3: CATSGRVGEQYF

size: .
J: TRBJ1-6
V: TRBV2
D: .
DNA: TGTGCCAGCAGTCCTACGACCCGAACCAGCGCTTCACCCCTCCACTTT
CDR3: CASSPTTRTSASPLHF

size: .
J: TRBJ1-4
V: TRBV5-1
D: TRBD1
DNA: TGCGCCAGCAGCTTGGGAACAGGGGGAGCAACTAATGAAAAACTGTTTTTT
CDR3: CASSLGTGGATNEKLFF

size: .
J: TRBJ2-7
V: TRBV6-5
D: TRBD1
DNA: TGTGCCAGCAGCGGGACAGCAACCTACGAGCAGTACTTC
CDR3: CASSGTATYEQYF

size: .
J: TRBJ2-7
V: TRBV28
D: .
DNA: TGTGCCAGCAGTTTATACGGCATCCTGAGCTCCTACGAGCAGTACTTC
CDR3: CASSLYGILSSYEQYF

size: once
J: TRBJ2-3
V: TRBV18
D: .
DNA: TGTGCCAGCTCATCCACTAGTTTGGAGGCAGATACGCAGTATTTT
CDR3: CASSSTSLEADTQYF

size: .
J: TRBJ1-2
V: TRBV6-4
D: .
DNA: TGTGCCAGCAGTGATCTCTATGGCTACACCTTC
CDR3: CASSDLYGYTF

size: .
J: TRBJ2-3
V: TRBV11-1
D: TRBD2
DNA: TGTGCCAGCAGCTTGTCTAGCGGGGGGGCCGGGGATACGCAGTATTTT
CDR3: CASSLSSGGAGDTQYF

size: .
J: TRBJ1-5
V: TRBV19
D: .
DNA: TGTGCCAGTACCCAGGACCGGGACAGCAATCAGCCCCAGCATTTT
CDR3: CASTQDRDSNQPQHF

size: .
J: TRBJ2-5
V: TRBV5-8
D: TRBD2
DNA: TGTGCCAGCAGCGGAGGACTAGCGGGGGTAGAGACCCAGTACTTC
CDR3: CASSGGLAGVETQYF

size: .
J: TRBJ1-2
V: TRBV5-1
D: .
DNA: TGCGCCAGCAGCTTGGTTCCAGGAGAGAACTATGGCTACACCTTC
CDR3: CASSLVPGENYGYTF

size: .
J: TRBJ1-4
V: TRBV9
D: .
DNA: TGTGCCAGCAGCGTAGGGACCCTGAATGAAAAACTGTTTTTT
CDR3: CASSVGTLNEKLFF

size: once
J: TRBJ1-1
V: TRBV29-1
D: .
DNA: TGCAGCGTTGGGGTGGTGAACACTGAAGCTTTCTTT
CDR3: CSVGVVNTEAFF

size: .
J: TRBJ1-1
V: TRBV7-9
D: .
DNA: TGTGCCAGCAGCCAGACGGACACTGAAGCTTTCTTT
CDR3: CASSQTDTEAFF

size: .
J: TRBJ2-1
V: TRBV7-9
D: .
DNA: TGTGCCAGCAGCTCGGGAGACGGGAATGAGCAGTTCTTC
CDR3: CASSSGDGNEQFF

size: .
J: TRBJ2-5
V: TRBV11-2
D: .
DNA: TGTGCCAGCAGCTTCGCCCCCCAAGAGACCCAGTACTTC
CDR3: CASSFAPQETQYF

size: few
J: TRBJ1-1
V: TRBV5-8
D: .
DNA: TGTGCCAGCAGCTCAAATACCCCCTTCAGCATGAACACTGAAGCTTTCTTT
CDR3: CASSSNTPFSMNTEAFF

size: once
J: TRBJ2-6
V: TRBV27
D: .
DNA: TGTGCCAGCAGTTTACTAGCAGGTTTTTCTGGGGCCAACGTCCTGACTTTC
CDR3: CASSLLAGFSGANVLTF

size: .
J: TRBJ2-7
V: TRBV7-9
D: .
DNA: TGTGCCAGCAGCTCCCGGGACTCGCAAGGAAGGCAGTACTTC
CDR3: CASSSRDSQGRQYF

size: .
J: TRBJ2-2
V: TRBV5-1
D: TRBD2
DNA: TGCGCCAGCAGCTTCGGGGGGACGAACACCGGGGAGCTGTTTTTT
CDR3: CASSFGGTNTGELFF

size: .
J: TRBJ2-3
V: TRBV5-4
D: TRBD2
DNA: TGTGCCAGCAGCTTGGAGCGGGGGAGCACAGATACGCAGTATTTT
CDR3: CASSLERGSTDTQYF